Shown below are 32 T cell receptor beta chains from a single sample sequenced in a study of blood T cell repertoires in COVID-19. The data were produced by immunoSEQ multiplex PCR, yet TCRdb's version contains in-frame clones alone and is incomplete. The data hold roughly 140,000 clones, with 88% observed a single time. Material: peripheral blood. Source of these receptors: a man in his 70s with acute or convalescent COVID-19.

CDR3 sequence: CASSLGDTFSPLHF. CDR3 nucleotides: TGTGCCAGCAGCTTAGGGGACACCTTTTCTCCCCTCCACTTT. This chain joins TRBV11-2 and TRBJ1-6; TRBD1 might be the D (6 bases). The CDR3 is 14 residues long. The V end was cut by 1 base, the J end by 13 bases, with 14 bases between. Germline CDR1 is SGHAT and CDR2 is FQNNGV.

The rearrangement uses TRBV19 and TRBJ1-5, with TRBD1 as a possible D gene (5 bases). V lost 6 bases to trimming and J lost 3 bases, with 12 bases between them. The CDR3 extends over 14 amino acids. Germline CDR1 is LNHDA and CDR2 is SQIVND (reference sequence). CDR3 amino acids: CASRVTEPNQPQHF. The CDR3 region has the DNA TGTGCCAGTAGGGTGACAGAGCCCAATCAGCCCCAGCATTTT. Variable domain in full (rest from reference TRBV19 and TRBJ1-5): DGGITQSPKYLFRKEGQNVTLSCEQNLNHDAMYWYRQDPGQGLRLIYYSQIVNDFQKGDIAEGYSVSREKKESFPLTVTSAQKNPTAFYLCASRVTEPNQPQHFGDGTRLSIL.

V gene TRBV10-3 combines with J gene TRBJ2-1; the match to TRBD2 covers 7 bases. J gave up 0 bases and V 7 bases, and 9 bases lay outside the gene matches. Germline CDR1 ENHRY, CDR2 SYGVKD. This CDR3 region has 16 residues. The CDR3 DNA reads TGTGCCATCATGAACCAGCGGGGCACCTCCTACAATGAGCAGTTCTTC. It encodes CAIMNQRGTSYNEQFF.

The DNA of the CDR3 is TGTGCCAGCAGCCAAAACCCAGCGAGCACAGATACGCAGTATTTT. As protein: CASSQNPASTDTQYF. The chain combines TRBV3-1 (or the pseudogene TRBV3-2) with TRBJ2-3, with no clear D. The germline CDR1 and CDR2 sequences are LGHDT and YNNKEL (reference sequence). V was cut by 2 bases and J by 0 bases, with 9 bases left in between. The CDR3 length is 15 residues.

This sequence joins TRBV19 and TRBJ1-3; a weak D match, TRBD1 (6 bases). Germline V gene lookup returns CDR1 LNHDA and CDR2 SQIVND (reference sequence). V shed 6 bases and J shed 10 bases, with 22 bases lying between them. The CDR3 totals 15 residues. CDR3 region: CASRPPAGAQGTIYF. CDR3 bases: TGTGCCAGTAGACCCCCAGCAGGGGCCCAGGGGACCATATATTTT.

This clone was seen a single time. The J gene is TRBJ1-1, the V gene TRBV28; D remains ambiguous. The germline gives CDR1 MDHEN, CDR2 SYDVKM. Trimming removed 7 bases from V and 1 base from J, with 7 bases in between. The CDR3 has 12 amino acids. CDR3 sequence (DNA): TGTGCCAGCACCTCGCGGAACACTGAAGCTTTCTTT. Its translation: CASTSRNTEAFF.

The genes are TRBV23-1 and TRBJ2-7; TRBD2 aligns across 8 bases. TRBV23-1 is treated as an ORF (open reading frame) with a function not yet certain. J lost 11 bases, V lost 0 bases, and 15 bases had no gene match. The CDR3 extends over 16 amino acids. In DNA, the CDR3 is TGCGCCAGCAGTCAATCGTTACGGGGGGGCCCGCTTTTAAAGTACTTC. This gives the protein CASSQSLRGGPLLKYF.

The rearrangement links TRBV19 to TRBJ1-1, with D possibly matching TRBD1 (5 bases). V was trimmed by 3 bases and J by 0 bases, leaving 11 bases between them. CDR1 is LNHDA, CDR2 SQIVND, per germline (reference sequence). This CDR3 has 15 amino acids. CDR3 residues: CASSIGPGLNTEAFF. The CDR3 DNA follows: TGTGCCAGTAGTATCGGTCCAGGGCTGAACACTGAAGCTTTCTTT.

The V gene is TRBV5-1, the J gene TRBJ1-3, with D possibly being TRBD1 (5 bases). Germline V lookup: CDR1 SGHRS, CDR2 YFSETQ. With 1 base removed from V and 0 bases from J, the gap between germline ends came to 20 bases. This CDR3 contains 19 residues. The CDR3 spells CASSLRPRAGQASGNTIYF. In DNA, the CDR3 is TGCGCCAGCAGCTTGAGACCTCGAGCTGGACAAGCCTCTGGAAACACCATATATTTT.

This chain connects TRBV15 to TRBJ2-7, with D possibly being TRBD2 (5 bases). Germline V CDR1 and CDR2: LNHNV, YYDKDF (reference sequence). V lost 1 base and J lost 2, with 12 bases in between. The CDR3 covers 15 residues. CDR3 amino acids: CATSRVKGEPYEQYF. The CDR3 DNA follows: TGTGCCACCAGCAGAGTGAAGGGAGAACCCTACGAGCAGTACTTC. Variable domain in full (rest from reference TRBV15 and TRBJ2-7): DAMVIQNPRYQVTQFGKPVTLSCSQTLNHNVMYWYQQKSSQAPKLLFHYYDKDFNNEADTPDNFQSRRPNTSFCFLDIRSPGLGDTAMYLCATSRVKGEPYEQYFGPGTRLTVT.

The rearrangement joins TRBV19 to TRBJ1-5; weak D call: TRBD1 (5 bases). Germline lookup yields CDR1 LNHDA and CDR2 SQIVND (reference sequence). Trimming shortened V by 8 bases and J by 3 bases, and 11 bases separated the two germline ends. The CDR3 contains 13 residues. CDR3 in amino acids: CASGRRDNQPQHF. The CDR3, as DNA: TGTGCCAGTGGCCGCAGGGACAATCAGCCCCAGCATTTT.

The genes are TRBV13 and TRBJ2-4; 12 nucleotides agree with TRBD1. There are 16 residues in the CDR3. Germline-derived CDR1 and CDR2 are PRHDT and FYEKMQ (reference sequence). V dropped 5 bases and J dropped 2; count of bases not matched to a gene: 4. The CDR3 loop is CASSGRDRGPKNIQYF. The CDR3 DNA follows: TGTGCCAGCAGCGGCCGGGACAGGGGGCCCAAAAACATTCAGTACTTC.

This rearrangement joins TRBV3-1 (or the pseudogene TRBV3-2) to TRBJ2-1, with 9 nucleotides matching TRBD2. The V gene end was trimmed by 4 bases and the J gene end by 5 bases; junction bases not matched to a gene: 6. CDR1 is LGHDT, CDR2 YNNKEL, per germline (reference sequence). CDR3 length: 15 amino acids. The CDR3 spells CASSRWTSENNEQFF. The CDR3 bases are TGTGCCAGCAGCCGATGGACTAGCGAAAACAATGAGCAGTTCTTC.

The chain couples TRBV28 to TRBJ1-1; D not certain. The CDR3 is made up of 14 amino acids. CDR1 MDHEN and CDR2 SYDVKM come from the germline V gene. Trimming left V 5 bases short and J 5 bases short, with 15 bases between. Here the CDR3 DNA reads TGTGCCAGCAGTCCCCCCGGTATGAGGACTGAAGCTTTCTTT. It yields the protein CASSPPGMRTEAFF.

The CDR3 DNA reads as TGCGCCAGTCGACAGTCCGACGATAGCGAGCAGTACTTC. This codes for CASRQSDDSEQYF. This chain joins TRBV5-1 and TRBJ2-7, with D perhaps TRBD1 (5 bases). The V gene's germline CDR1 is SGHRS and CDR2 YFSETQ. The CDR3 runs 13 residues. Trimming pared 8 bases from V and 6 bases from J, leaving 18 bases between.

The CDR3 bases are TGTGCCAGCAGCCATTCCGGGACAGGGGGCTATGGCTACACCTTC. Translating it yields CASSHSGTGGYGYTF. V gene TRBV28 combines with J gene TRBJ1-2, with TRBD1 matching over 11 bases. With V trimmed by 6 bases and J by 4 bases, 7 bases remained unmatched. CDR1 is MDHEN and CDR2 is SYDVKM in the germline V gene. CDR3 length: 15 amino acids.

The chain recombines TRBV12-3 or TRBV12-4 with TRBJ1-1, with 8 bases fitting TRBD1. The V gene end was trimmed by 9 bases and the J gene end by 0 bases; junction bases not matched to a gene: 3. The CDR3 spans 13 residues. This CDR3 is CASRQGLNTEAFF. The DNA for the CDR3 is TGTGCCAGTCGACAGGGGCTGAACACTGAAGCTTTCTTT.

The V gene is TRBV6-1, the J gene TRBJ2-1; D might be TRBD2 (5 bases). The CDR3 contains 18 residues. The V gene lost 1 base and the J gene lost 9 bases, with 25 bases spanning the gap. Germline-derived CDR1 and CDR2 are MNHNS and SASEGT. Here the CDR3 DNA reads TGTGCCAGCAGTGAAGTTTCGAGGGTAATAGGCGCCGGTGGTGAGCAGTTCTTC. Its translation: CASSEVSRVIGAGGEQFF.

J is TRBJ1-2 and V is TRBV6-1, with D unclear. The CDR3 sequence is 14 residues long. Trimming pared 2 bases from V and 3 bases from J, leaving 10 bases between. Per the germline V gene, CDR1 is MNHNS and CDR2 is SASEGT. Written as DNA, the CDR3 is TGTGCCAGCAGTGAATTGGAGGGTCACTATGGCTACACCTTC. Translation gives CASSELEGHYGYTF.

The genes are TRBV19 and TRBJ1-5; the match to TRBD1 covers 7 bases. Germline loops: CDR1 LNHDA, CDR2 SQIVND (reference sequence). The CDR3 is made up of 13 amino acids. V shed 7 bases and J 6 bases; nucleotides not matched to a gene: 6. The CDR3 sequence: CASKGQAFQPQHF. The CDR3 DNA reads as TGTGCCAGTAAAGGACAGGCGTTTCAGCCCCAGCATTTT.

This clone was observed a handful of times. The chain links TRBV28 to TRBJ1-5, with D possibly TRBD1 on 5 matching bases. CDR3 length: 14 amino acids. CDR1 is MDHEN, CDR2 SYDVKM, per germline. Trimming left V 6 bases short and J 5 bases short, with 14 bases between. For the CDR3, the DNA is TGTGCCAGCAGACAGGCCTTTCCCCATCAGCCCCAGCATTTT. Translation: CASRQAFPHQPQHF.

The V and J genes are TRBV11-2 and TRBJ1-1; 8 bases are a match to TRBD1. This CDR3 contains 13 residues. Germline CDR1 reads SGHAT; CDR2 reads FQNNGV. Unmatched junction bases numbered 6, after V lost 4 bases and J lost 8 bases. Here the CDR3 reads CASSSIRDREAFF. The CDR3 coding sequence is TGTGCCAGCAGCTCAATCCGGGACAGGGAAGCTTTCTTT.

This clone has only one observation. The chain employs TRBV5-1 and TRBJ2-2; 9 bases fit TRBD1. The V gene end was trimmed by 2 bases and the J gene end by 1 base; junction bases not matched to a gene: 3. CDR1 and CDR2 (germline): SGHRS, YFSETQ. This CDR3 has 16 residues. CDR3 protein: CASSFQGQGNTGELFF. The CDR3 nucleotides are TGCGCCAGCAGCTTTCAGGGACAGGGGAACACCGGGGAGCTGTTTTTT. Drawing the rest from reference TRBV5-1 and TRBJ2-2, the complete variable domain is KAGVTQTPRYLIKTRGQQVTLSCSPISGHRSVSWYQQTPGQGLQFLFEYFSETQRNKGNFPGRFSGRQFSNSRSEMNVSTLELGDSALYLCASSFQGQGNTGELFFGEGSRLTVL.

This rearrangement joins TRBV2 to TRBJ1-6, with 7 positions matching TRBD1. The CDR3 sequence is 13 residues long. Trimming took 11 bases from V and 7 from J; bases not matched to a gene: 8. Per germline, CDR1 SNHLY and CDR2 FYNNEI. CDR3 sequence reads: CAGYRDRNSPLHF. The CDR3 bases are TGTGCCGGATACCGGGACAGAAATTCACCCCTCCACTTT.

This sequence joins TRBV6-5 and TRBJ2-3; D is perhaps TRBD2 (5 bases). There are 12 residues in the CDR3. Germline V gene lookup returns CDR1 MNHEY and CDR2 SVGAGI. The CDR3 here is CAGAEPGDTQYF. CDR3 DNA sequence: TGTGCAGGAGCGGAGCCAGGAGATACGCAGTATTTT.

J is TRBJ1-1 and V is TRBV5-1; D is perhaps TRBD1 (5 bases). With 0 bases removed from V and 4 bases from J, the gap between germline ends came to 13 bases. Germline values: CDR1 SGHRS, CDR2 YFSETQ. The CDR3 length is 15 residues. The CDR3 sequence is CASSLDLSGPTEAFF. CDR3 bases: TGCGCCAGCAGCTTGGATTTGTCAGGGCCCACTGAAGCTTTCTTT.

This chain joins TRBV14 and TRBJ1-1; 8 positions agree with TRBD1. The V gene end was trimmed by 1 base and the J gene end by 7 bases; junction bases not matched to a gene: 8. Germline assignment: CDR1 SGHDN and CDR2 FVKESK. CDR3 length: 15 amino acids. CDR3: CASSQAGQGNYEAFF. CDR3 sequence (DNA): TGTGCCAGCAGCCAAGCAGGACAGGGTAACTATGAAGCTTTCTTT. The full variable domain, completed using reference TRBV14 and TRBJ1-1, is EAGVTQFPSHSVIEKGQTVTLRCDPISGHDNLYWYRRVMGKEIKFLLHFVKESKQDESGMPNNRFLAERTGGTYSTLKVQPAELEDSGVYFCASSQAGQGNYEAFFGQGTRLTVV.

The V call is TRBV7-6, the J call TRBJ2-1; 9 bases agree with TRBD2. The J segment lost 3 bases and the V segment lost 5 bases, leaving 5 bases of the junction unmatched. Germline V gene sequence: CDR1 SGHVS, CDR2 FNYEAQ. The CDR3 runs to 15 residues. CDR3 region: CASSRGGANYNEQFF. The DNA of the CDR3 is TGTGCCAGCAGCCGCGGGGGGGCTAACTACAATGAGCAGTTCTTC. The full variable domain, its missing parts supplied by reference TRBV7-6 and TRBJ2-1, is GAGVSQSPRYKVTKRGQDVALRCDPISGHVSLYWYRQALGQGPEFLTYFNYEAQQDKSGLPNDRFSAERPEGSISTLTIQRTEQRDSAMYRCASSRGGANYNEQFFGPGTRLTVL.

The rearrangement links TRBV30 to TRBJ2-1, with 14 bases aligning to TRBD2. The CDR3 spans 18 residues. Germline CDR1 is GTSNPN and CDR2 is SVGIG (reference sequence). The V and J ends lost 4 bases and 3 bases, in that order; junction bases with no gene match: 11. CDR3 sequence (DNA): TGTGCCTGGACCGGGGGACTAGCGGGAGTCGAAAGCTACAATGAGCAGTTCTTC. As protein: CAWTGGLAGVESYNEQFF.

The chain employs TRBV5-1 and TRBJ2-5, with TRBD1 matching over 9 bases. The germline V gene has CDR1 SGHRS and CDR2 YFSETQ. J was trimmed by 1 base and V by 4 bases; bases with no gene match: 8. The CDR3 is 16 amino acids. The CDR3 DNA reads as TGCGCCAGCAGCCCCGGGACAGGGTTCTCCCAAGAGACCCAGTACTTC. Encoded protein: CASSPGTGFSQETQYF. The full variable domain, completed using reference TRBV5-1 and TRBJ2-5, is KAGVTQTPRYLIKTRGQQVTLSCSPISGHRSVSWYQQTPGQGLQFLFEYFSETQRNKGNFPGRFSGRQFSNSRSEMNVSTLELGDSALYLCASSPGTGFSQETQYFGPGTRLLVL.

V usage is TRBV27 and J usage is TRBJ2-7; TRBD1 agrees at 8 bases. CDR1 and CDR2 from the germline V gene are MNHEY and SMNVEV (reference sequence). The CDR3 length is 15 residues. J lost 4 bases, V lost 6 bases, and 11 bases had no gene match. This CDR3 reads CASSRSQGAHYEQYF. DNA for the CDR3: TGTGCCAGCAGCCGTAGCCAGGGGGCGCATTACGAGCAGTACTTC.

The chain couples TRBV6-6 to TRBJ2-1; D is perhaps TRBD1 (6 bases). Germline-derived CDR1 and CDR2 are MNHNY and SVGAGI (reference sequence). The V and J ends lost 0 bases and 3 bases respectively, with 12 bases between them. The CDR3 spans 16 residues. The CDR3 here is CASSYSEGQSYNEQFF. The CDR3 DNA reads TGTGCCAGCAGTTACTCGGAAGGACAGAGCTACAATGAGCAGTTCTTC.